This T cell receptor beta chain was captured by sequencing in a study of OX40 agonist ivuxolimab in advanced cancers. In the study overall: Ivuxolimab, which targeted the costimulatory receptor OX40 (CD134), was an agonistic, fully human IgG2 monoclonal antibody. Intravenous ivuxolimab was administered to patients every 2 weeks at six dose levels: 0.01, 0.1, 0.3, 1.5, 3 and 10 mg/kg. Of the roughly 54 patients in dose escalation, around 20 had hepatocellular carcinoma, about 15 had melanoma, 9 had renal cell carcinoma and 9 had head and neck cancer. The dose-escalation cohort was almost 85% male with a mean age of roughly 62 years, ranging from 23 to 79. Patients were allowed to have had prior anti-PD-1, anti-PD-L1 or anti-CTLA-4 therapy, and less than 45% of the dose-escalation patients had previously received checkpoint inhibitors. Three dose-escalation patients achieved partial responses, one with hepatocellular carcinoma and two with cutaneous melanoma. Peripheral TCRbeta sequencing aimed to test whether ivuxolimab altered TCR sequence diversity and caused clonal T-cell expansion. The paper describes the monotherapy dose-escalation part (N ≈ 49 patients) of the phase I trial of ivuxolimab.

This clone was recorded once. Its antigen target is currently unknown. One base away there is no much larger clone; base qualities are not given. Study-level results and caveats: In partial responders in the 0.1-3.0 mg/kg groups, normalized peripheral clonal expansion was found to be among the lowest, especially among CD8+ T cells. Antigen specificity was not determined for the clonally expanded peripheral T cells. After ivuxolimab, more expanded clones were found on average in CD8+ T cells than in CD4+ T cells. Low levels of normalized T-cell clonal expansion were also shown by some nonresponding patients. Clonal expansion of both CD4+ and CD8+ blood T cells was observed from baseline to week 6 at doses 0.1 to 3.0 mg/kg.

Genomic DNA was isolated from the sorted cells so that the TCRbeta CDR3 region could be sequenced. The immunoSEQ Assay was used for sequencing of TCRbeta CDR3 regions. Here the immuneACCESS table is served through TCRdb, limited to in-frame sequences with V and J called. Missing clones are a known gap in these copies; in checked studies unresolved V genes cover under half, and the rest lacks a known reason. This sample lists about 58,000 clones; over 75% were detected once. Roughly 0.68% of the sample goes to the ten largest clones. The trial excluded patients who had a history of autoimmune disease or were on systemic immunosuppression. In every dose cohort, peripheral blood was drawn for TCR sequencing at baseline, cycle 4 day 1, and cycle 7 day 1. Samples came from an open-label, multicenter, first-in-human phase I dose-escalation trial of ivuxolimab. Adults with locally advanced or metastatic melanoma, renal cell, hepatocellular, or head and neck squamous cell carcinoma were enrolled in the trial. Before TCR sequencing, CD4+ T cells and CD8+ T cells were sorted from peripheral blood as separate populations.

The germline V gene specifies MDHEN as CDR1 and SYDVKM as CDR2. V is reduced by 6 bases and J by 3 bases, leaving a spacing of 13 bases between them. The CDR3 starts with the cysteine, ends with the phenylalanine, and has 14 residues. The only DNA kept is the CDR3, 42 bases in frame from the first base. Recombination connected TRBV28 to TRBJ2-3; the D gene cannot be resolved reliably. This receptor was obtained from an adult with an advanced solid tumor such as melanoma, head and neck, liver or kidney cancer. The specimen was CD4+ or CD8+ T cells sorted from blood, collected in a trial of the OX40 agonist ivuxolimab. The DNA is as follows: TGTGCCAGCAGCCGAGGTGGGGAAACAGATACGCAGTATTTT. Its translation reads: CASSRGGETDTQYF. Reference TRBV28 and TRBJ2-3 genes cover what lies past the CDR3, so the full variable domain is DVKVTQSSRYLVKRTGEKVFLECVQDMDHENMFWYRQDPGLGLRLIYFSYDVKMKEKGDIPEGYSVSREKKERFSLILESASTNQTSMYLCASSRGGETDTQYFGPGTRLTVL.